The 11 T cell receptor beta chains in this list originate from one sample, sequenced in a study of blood T cell repertoires in COVID-19. Assay used: immunoSEQ multiplex PCR; TCRdb lists only in-frame clones, some missing. The sample includes roughly 100,000 clones, roughly nine tenths seen only once; the top ten take around 2%. Material: peripheral blood. The receptors originated from a middle-aged man with active COVID-19.

The chain carries TRBV29-1 and TRBJ2-1; possibly TRBD2 for D (5 bases). The CDR3 contains 15 residues. Germline V lookup: CDR1 SQVTM, CDR2 ANQGSEA. Trimming cost V 7 bases and J 8 bases, with 24 bases left between them. DNA for the CDR3: TGCAGCGCTTCCGTATGGAGGTTTTTCCCCGATGAGCAGTTCTTC. Residues: CSASVWRFFPDEQFF.

The chain's CDR3 is CASSFTTGGANEKLFF. Written as DNA, the CDR3 is TGTGCCAGCAGCTTCACTACAGGGGGAGCTAATGAAAAACTGTTTTTT. The rearrangement uses TRBV5-5 and TRBJ1-4; 8 bases agree with TRBD1. CDR3 length equals 16 residues. The germline V gene encodes CDR1 SGHKS and CDR2 YYEKEE (reference sequence). V shed 2 bases, J shed 3 bases, and the junction held 6 bases outside the gene matches.

As for this clone: Other DNA sequences within the sample encode an identical CDR3. This sequence joins TRBV19 and TRBJ2-1; TRBD1 matches 9 bases. Germline lookup yields CDR1 LNHDA and CDR2 SQIVND (reference sequence). Trimming took 7 bases from V and 4 from J; bases not matched to a gene: 8. CDR3 length equals 15 residues. The CDR3 reads CASTPGGQGYNEQFF. The CDR3 nucleotides read TGTGCCAGTACTCCCGGGGGACAGGGATACAATGAGCAGTTCTTC.

V usage is TRBV3-1 (or the pseudogene TRBV3-2) and J usage is TRBJ2-5; D perhaps matches TRBD1 (6 bases). Trimming cost V 5 bases and J 7 bases, with 26 bases left between them. The V gene's germline CDR1 is LGHDT and CDR2 YNNKEL (reference sequence). The CDR3 is 17 residues long. Here the CDR3 DNA reads TGTGCCAGCAGCGGGATGGAGACCAGAGGGGGAAGAGTGACCCAGTACTTC. Translation gives CASSGMETRGGRVTQYF.

The chain recombines TRBV29-1 with TRBJ2-3; a possible D gene is TRBD2 (6 bases). The germline CDR1 and CDR2 sequences are SQVTM and ANQGSEA. This CDR3 has 13 residues. The V end lost 1 base, the J end lost 2 bases, and 7 bases lay between the germline ends. The CDR3 nucleotides are TGCAGCGTTGAAGGGGACTCCACAGATACGCAGTATTTT. Its translation is CSVEGDSTDTQYF.

The chain carries TRBV30 and TRBJ2-7, with TRBD2 matching over 8 bases. In germline, CDR1 is GTSNPN, CDR2 SVGIG (reference sequence). This CDR3 comprises 19 residues. The ends lost 0 bases at V and 7 bases at J; junction bases unmatched: 23. The CDR3 spells CAWSVFFIRVAGPKGEQYF. Written as DNA, the CDR3 is TGTGCCTGGAGTGTTTTCTTTATCAGGGTAGCGGGGCCAAAGGGGGAGCAGTACTTC.

The gene calls are TRBV5-6 and TRBJ1-4; the D is unclear. Germline assignment: CDR1 SGHDT and CDR2 YYEEEE. The CDR3 is 15 residues long. The V and J ends lost 4 bases and 10 bases respectively, with 20 bases between them. The CDR3 loop reads CASSHNSDYSGKLFF. CDR3 nucleotide sequence: TGTGCCAGCAGCCACAACAGCGACTATTCAGGAAAACTGTTTTTT.

The chain uses TRBV18 and TRBJ2-2; 8 nucleotides align to TRBD2. With V trimmed by 1 base and J by 4 bases, 5 bases remained unmatched. The CDR3 spans 16 residues. Germline V gives CDR1 KGHSH, CDR2 LQKENI. CDR3 nucleotide sequence: TGTGCCAGCTCACCACTAACTAGCGGCACCACCGGGGAGCTGTTTTTT. Protein product: CASSPLTSGTTGELFF.

The chain is built from TRBV6-5 and TRBJ1-2; TRBD1 matches 8 bases. Per germline, CDR1 MNHEY and CDR2 SVGAGI. The CDR3 spans 13 residues. After removal of 6 bases from V and 7 bases from J, the junction contained 7 bases not matched to a gene. CDR3 region: CASSPTGVGGYTF. DNA for the CDR3: TGTGCCAGCAGCCCGACAGGGGTAGGTGGCTACACCTTC.

The rearrangement joins TRBV11-2 to TRBJ2-7; TRBD1 aligns across 9 bases. Trimming took 1 base from V and 5 from J; bases not matched to a gene: 3. Germline values: CDR1 SGHAT, CDR2 FQNNGV. This CDR3 comprises 14 residues. Here the CDR3 reads CASSLGTGVDEQYF. The CDR3 nucleotides are TGTGCCAGCAGCTTAGGGACAGGGGTCGACGAGCAGTACTTC.

The chain joins TRBV11-2 to TRBJ2-5; 8 bases map to TRBD2. Germline V gives CDR1 SGHAT, CDR2 FQNNGV. Trimming at V came to 5 bases and at J to 2 bases, leaving 10 bases not matched to a gene. The CDR3 extends over 16 amino acids. The CDR3 nucleotides read TGTGCCAGCAGCCAAAATCAGCGGGGGTCGCAAGAGACCCAGTACTTC. It is translated as CASSQNQRGSQETQYF.